This T cell receptor beta chain originates from a study of blood T cells in healthy people across ages. Overall study findings and caveats: Because donor CMV status was unknown, expanded clonotype changes were possibly confounded. Fewer expanded clones and more diversity marked long-lived versus aged donors.

About this clonotype itself: Antigen specificity is unknown. A single base separates this from a much larger clone, so it may be a read error.

CDR3 size: 14 residues. The germline V gene has CDR1 DFQATT and CDR2 SNEGSKA (reference sequence). V gave up 6 bases and J gave up 8 bases; unmatched junction bases: 13. Next came a second PCR, run for about 6 to 12 cycles, which used a sample-barcoded 5' primer along with a J-beta primer mix. Every cDNA molecule carried a tag from a template-switch adaptor bearing 12 random nucleotides. MiXCR, applied by TCRdb to the 5' RACE reads, yields one record per CDR3 protein. This table has approximately 810,000 distinct CDR3 sequences, around 34% appearing once. The TCR comes from a man aged 18 to 29 in good health. This chain uses TRBV20-1 with TRBJ2-4; 7 nucleotides line up with TRBD2. The sample consisted of blood. CDR3 nucleotides: TGCAGTGCAAACGGGAGGCCCCTTAAAGACATTCAGTACTTC. Residues: CSANGRPLKDIQYF.